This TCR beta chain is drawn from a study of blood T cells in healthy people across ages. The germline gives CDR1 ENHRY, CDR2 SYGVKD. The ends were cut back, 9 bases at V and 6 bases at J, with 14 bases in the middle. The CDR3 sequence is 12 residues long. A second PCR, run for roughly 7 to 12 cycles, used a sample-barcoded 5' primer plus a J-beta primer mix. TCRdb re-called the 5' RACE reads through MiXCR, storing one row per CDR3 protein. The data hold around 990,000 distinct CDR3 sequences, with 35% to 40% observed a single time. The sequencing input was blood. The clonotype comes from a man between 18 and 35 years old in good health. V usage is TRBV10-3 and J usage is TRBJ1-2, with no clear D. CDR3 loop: CAIRGLNHGYTF. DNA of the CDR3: TGTGCCATTCGAGGCCTCAACCATGGCTACACCTTC.